This T cell receptor (beta chain) derives from a study of blood T cells in healthy people across ages. Study-wide findings and caveats: There was no known CMV status for donors, so expanded clonotype changes were possibly confounded.

The CDR3 contains 17 residues. The germline V and J ends were trimmed by 1 base and 0 bases, with 10 bases remaining between them. Germline V gene sequence: CDR1 SEHNR, CDR2 FQNEAQ (reference sequence). A note on this clonotype: Its matching antigen is unknown.

Total RNA extracted from each sample amounted to at least 5.5 micrograms. The second PCR ran about 6 to 11 cycles with a sample-barcoded 5' primer and J-beta primers. Each single sample gave us at least 2.5 million CDR3-containing paired-end reads. Using its own MiXCR run on the 5' RACE reads, TCRdb lists one record per CDR3 protein. The profile shows over a million distinct CDR3 sequences, 40% to 45% of them singletons. This receptor was obtained from a woman between 18 and 29 years old in good health. Sequenced sample: blood. V usage is TRBV7-9 and J usage is TRBJ2-6, with D possibly matching TRBD2 (5 bases). The CDR3 nucleotides read TGTGCCAGCAGCTTAGGGACTGGTTACTCTGGGGCCAACGTCCTGACTTTC. Its protein is CASSLGTGYSGANVLTF.